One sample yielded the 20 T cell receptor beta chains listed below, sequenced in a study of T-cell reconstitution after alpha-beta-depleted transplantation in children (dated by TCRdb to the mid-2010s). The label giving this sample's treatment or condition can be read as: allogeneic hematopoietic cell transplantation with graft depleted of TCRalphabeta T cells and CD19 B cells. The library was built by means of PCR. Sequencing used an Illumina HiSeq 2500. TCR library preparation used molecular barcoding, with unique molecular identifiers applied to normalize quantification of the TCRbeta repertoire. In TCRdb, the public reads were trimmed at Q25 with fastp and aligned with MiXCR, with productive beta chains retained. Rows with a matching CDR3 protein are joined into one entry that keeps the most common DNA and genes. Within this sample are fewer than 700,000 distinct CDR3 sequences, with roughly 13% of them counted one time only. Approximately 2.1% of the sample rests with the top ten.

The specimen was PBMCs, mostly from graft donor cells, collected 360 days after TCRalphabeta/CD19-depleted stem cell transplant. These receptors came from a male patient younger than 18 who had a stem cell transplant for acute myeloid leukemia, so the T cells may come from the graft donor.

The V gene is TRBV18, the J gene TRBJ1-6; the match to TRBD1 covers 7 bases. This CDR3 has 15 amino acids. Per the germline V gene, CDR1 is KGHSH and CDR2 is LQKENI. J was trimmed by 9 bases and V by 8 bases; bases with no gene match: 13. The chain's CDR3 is CASRPQQGMGSPLHF. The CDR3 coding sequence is TGTGCCAGCCGCCCGCAACAGGGGATGGGTTCACCCCTCCACTTT.

CDR3 loop: CAISESDRGPDTQYF. CDR3 bases: TGTGCCATCAGTGAGTCGGACAGGGGCCCAGATACGCAGTATTTT. The chain uses TRBV10-3 and TRBJ2-3; 9 bases agree with TRBD1. V lost 0 bases and J lost 4; bases outside the gene matches: 2. The length of the CDR3 is 15 residues. Germline loops: CDR1 ENHRY, CDR2 SYGVKD.

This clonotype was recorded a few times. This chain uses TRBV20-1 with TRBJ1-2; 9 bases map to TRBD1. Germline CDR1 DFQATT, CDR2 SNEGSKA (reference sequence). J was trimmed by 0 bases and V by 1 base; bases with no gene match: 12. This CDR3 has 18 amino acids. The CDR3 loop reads CSARGRVSTGGANYGYTF. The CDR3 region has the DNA TGCAGTGCTAGAGGGCGGGTCTCGACAGGGGGAGCTAACTATGGCTACACCTTC.

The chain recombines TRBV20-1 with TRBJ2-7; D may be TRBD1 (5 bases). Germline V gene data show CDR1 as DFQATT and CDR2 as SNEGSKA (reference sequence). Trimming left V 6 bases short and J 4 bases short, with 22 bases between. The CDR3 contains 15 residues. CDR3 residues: CSAQSKVGRGYEQYF. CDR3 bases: TGCAGTGCACAATCAAAGGTGGGAAGGGGTTACGAGCAGTACTTC.

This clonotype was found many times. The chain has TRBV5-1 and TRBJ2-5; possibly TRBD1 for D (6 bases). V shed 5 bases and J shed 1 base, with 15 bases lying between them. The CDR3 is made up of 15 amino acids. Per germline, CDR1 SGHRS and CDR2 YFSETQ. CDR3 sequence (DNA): TGCGCCAGCAGTACAGGGCCGGCTCCCCAAGAGACCCAGTACTTC. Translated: CASSTGPAPQETQYF.

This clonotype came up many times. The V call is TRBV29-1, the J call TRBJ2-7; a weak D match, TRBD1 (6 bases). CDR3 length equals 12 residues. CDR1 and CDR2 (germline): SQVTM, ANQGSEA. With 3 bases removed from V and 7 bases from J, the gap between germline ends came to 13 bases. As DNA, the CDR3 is TGCAGCGTTGAGTGGGGGCAAGGGGAGCAGTACTTC. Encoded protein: CSVEWGQGEQYF.

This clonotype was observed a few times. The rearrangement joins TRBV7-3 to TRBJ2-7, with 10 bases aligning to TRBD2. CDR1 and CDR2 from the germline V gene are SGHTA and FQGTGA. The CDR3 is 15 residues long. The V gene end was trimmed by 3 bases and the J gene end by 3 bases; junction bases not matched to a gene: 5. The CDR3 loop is CASSFRGTSDYEQYF. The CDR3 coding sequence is TGTGCCAGCAGCTTCAGGGGGACTAGCGACTACGAGCAGTACTTC.

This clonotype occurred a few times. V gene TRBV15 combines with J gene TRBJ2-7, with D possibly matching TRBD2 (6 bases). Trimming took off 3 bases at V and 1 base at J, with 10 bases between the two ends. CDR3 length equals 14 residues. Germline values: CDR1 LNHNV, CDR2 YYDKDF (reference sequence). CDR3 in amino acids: CATSRGGGSYEQYF. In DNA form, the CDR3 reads TGTGCCACCAGCAGGGGAGGAGGTTCCTACGAGCAGTACTTC.

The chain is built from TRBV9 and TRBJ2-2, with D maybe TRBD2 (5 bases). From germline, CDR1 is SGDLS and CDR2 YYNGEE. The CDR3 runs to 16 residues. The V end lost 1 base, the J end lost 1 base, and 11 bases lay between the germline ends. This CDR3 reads CASSVKRAENTGELFF. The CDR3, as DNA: TGTGCCAGCAGCGTAAAGAGGGCTGAGAACACCGGGGAGCTGTTTTTT.

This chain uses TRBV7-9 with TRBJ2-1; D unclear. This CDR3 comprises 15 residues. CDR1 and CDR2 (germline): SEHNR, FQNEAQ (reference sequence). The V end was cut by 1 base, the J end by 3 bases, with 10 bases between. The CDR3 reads CASSLVKDLYNEQFF. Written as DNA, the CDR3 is TGTGCCAGCAGCTTAGTGAAGGACCTCTACAATGAGCAGTTCTTC.

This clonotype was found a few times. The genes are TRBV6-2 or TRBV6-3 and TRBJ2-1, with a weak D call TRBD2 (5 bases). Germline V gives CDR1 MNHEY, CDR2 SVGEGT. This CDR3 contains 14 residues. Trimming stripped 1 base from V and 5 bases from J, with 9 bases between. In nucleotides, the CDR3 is TGTGCCAGCAGTTACTGGAGCGGACACAATGAGCAGTTCTTC. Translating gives CASSYWSGHNEQFF.

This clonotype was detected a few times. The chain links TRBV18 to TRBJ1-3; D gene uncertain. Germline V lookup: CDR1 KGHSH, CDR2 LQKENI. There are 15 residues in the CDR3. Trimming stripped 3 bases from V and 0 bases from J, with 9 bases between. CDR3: CASSPGIHSGNTIYF. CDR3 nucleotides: TGTGCCAGCTCACCCGGCATCCACTCTGGAAACACCATATATTTT.

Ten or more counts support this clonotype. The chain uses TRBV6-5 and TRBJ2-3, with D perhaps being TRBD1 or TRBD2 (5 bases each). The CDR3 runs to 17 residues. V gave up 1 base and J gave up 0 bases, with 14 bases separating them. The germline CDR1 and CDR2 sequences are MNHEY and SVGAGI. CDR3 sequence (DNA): TGTGCCAGCAGTTACTGGGACGGGACGTCTAGCACAGATACGCAGTATTTT. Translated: CASSYWDGTSSTDTQYF.

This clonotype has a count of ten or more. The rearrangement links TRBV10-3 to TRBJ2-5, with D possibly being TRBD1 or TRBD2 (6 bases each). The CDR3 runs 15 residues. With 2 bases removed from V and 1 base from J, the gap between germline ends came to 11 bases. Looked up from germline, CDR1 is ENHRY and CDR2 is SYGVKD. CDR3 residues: CAISERGVGQETQYF. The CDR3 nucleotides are TGTGCCATCAGTGAGAGGGGGGTAGGCCAAGAGACCCAGTACTTC.

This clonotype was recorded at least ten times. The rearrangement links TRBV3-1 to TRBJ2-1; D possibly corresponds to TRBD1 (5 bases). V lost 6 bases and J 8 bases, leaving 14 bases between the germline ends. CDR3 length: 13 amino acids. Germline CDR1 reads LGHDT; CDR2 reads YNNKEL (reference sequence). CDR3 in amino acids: CASRGAGLHEQFF. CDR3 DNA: TGTGCCAGCAGAGGGGCAGGGCTCCATGAGCAGTTCTTC.

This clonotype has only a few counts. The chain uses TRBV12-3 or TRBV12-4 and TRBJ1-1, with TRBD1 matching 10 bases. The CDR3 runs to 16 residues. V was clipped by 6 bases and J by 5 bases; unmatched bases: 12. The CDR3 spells CASSPGTGEVKTEAFF. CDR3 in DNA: TGTGCCAGCAGCCCCGGGACAGGGGAGGTTAAAACTGAAGCTTTCTTT.

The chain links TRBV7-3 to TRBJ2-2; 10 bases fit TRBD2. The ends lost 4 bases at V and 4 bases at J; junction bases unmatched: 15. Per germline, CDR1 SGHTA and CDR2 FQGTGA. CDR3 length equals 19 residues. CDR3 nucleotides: TGTGCCAGCAGCTCTTTAACGGCTAGCGGGAGTGTCTTCACCGGGGAGCTGTTTTTT. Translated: CASSSLTASGSVFTGELFF.

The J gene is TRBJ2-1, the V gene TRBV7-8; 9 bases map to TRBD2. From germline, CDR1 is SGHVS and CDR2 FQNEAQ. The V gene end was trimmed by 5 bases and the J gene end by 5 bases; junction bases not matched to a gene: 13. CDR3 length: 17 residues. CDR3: CASSIWASGIPHNEQFF. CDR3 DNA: TGTGCCAGCAGCATCTGGGCTAGCGGGATACCGCACAATGAGCAGTTCTTC.

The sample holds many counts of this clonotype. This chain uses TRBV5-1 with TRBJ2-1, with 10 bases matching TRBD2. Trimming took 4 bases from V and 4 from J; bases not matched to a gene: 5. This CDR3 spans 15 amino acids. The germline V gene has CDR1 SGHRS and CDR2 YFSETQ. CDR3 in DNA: TGCGCCAGCAGCCTCGGGACTAGCGATTACAATGAGCAGTTCTTC. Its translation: CASSLGTSDYNEQFF.

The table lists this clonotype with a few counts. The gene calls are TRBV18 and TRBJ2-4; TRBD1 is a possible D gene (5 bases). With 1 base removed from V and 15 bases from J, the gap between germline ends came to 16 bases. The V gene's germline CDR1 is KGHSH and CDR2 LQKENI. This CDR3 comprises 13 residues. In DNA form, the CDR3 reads TGTGCCAGCTCACCACTAAAGGGCCCAGGGTCGTACTTC. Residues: CASSPLKGPGSYF.